A single TCR beta chain is shown here with its context. This specimen includes other DNA sequences encoding the same CDR3. CDR1 is MNHEY, CDR2 SMNVEV, per germline (reference sequence). The CDR3 is 13 amino acids. V shed 1 base and J 4 bases; nucleotides not matched to a gene: 0. The data belong to a study of shared clonotypes between healthy human individuals. Profiled with immunoSEQ multiplex PCR; TCRdb holds only in-frame clones, not every one. The profile covers roughly 720,000 clones, with about 90% appearing a single time and about 33% taken by the ten largest. The gene calls are TRBV27 and TRBJ2-7, with 8 nucleotides matching TRBD1. This TCR came from a man younger than 30 in good health. Some clones in this sample may be carry-over from other donors' samples. The specimen was memory CD8+ T cells from PBMCs. The subset denotes: CD45RO+ cells pooled with CCR7-negative TemRA cells. CDR3 bases: TGTGCCAGCAGTTTATGGACAGGGTACGAGCAGTACTTC. Amino acid sequence: CASSLWTGYEQYF.